This paragraph reports one T cell receptor beta chain. Its antigen is unidentified. This record belongs to a study of T cells expressing NK-cell markers. Study-wide background: Researchers got TCR beta repertoires out of sorted CD3+CD56+NKG2C+, CD3+CD56+NKG2C- and CD3+CD56-NKG2C+ T cells. Seven sequenced donors out of eight were HCMV-seropositive, one seronegative. General observations from the study: The CD3+CD56-NKG2C+ fraction of a handful of donors was likewise dominated by these clonotypes. Each of over 5 donors carried dominant NKG2C+ clonotypes accounting for about 1.0-7.0% of CD8+ T cells.

TCRdb re-called the 5' RACE reads; every CDR3 protein appears as one record, without DNA. The record lists 300,000 or so distinct CDR3 sequences, of which the ten most abundant hold roughly 4.2%. The clonotype originates from a woman between 18 and 69 years old in good health. Input material: blood T cells: a sorted CD56 or NKG2C T cell subset, CD4+ or CD8+ T cells, or bulk PBMC T cells (not recorded which).

CDR3: CASSGKGQVNEQFF. The chain joins TRBV5-1 to TRBJ2-1; lacking DNA, the TRBD1 call made by TCRdb goes unchecked. This CDR3 region has 14 residues. The germline V gene has CDR1 SGHRS and CDR2 YFSETQ.